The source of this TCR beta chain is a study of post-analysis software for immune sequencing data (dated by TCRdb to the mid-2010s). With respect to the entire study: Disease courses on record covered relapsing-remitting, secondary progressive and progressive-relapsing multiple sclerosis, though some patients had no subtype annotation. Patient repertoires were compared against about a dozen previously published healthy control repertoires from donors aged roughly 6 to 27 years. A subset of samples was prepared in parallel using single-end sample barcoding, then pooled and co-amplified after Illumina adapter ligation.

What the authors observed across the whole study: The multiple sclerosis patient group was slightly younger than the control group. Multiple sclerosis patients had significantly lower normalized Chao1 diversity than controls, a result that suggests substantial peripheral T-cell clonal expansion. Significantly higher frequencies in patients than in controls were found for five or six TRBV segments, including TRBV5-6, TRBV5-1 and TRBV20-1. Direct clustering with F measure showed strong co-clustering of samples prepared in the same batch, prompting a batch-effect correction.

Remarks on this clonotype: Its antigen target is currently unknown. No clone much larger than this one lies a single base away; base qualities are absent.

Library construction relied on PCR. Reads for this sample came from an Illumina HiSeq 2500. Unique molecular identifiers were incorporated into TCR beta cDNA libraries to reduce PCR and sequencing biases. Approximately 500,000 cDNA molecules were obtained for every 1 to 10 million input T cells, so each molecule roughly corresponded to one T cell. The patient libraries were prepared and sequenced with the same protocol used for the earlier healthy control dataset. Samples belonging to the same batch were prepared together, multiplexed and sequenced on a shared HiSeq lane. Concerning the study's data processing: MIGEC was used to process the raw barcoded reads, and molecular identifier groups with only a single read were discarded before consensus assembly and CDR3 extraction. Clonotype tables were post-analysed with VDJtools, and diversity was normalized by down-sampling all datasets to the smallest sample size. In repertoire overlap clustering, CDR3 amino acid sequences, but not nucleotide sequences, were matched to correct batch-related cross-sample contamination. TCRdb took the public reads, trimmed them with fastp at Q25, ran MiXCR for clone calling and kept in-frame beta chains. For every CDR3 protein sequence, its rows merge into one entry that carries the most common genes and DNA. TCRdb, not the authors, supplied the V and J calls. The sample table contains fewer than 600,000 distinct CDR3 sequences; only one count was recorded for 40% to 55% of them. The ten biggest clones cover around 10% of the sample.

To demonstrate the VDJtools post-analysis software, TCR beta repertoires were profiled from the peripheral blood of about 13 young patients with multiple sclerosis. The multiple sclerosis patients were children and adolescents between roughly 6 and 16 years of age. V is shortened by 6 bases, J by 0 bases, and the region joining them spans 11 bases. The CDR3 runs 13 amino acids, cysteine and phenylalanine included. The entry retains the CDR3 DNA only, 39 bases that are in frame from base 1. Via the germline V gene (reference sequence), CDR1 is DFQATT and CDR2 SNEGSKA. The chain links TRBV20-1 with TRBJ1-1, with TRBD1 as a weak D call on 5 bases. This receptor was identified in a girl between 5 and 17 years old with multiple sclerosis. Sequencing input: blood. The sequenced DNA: TGCAGTGCACCCGGGGACTTGAACACTGAAGCTTTCTTT. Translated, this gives CSAPGDLNTEAFF.